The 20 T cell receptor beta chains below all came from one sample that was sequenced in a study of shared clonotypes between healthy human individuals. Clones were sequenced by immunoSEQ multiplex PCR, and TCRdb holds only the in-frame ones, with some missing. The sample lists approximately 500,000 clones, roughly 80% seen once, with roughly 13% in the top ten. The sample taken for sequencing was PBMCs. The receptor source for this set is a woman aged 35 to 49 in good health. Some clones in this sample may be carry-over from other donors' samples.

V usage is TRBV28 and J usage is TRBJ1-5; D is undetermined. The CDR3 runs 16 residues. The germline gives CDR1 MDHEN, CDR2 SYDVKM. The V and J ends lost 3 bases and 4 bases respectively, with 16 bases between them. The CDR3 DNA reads TGTGCCAGCAGTTTGGGCAGCTCGGGAAGGAATCAGCCCCAGCATTTT. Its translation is CASSLGSSGRNQPQHF.

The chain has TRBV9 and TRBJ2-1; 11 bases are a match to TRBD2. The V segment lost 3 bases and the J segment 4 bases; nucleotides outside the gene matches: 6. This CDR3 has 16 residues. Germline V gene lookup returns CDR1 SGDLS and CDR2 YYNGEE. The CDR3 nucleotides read TGTGCCAGCAGCGAGGGGGGACTAGCGGTTTACAATGAGCAGTTCTTC. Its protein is CASSEGGLAVYNEQFF. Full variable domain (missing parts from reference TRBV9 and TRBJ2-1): DSGVTQTPKHLITATGQRVTLRCSPRSGDLSVYWYQQSLDQGLQFLIQYYNGEERAKGNILERFSAQQFPDLHSELNLSSLELGDSALYFCASSEGGLAVYNEQFFGPGTRLTVL.

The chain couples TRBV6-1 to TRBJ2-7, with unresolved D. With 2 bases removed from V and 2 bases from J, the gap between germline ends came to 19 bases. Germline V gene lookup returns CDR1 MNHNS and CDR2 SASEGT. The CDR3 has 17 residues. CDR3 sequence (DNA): TGTGCCAGCAGTGAATCGGATCCTGGGTTTCGACCCTACGAGCAGTACTTC. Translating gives CASSESDPGFRPYEQYF.

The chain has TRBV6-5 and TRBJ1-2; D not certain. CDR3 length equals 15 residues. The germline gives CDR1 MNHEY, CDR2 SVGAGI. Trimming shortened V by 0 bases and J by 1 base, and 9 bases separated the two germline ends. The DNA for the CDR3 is TGTGCCAGCAGTTACTCGACCCAAATTAACTATGGCTACACCTTC. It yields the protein CASSYSTQINYGYTF.

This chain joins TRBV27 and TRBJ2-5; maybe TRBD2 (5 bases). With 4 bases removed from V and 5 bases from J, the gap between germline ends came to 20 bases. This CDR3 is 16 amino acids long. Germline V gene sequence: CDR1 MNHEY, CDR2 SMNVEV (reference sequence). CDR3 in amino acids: CASSSASGRGWETQYF. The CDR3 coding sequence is TGTGCCAGCAGTTCGGCCTCGGGGAGAGGGTGGGAGACCCAGTACTTC.

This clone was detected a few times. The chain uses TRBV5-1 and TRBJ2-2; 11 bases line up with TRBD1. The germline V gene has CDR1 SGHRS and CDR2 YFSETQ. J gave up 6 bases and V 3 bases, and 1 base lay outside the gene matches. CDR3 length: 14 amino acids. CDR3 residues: CASSWDRGSGELFF. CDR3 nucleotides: TGCGCCAGCAGCTGGGACAGGGGGTCCGGGGAGCTGTTTTTT.

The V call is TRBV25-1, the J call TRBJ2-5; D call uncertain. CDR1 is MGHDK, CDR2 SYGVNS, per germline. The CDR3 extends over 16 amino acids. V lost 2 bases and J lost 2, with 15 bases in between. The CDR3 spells CASSEMGLGPQETQYF. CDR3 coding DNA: TGTGCCAGCAGTGAAATGGGGTTGGGCCCTCAAGAGACCCAGTACTTC.

CDR3 in amino acids: CASSFPPPNGKYEQYF. CDR3 bases: TGTGCCAGCAGCTTCCCCCCCCCAAACGGGAAGTACGAGCAGTACTTC. The V gene is TRBV11-2, the J gene TRBJ2-7; weak D call: TRBD2 (5 bases). V lost 3 bases, J lost 4 bases, and 19 bases lay in between. The CDR3 sequence is 16 residues long. From germline, CDR1 is SGHAT and CDR2 FQNNGV.

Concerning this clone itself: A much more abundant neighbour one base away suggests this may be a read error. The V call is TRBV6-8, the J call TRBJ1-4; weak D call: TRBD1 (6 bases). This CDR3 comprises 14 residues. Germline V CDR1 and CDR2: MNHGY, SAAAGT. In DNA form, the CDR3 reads TGTGCCAGCAGTTACAAAGGGGGGCTGGAAAAACTGTCTTTT. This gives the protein CASSYKGGLEKLSF.

In nucleotides, the CDR3 is TGTGCCAGCATCCGGCATGGTCTCTCCTACGAGCAGTACTTC. Its protein product is CASIRHGLSYEQYF. The J gene is TRBJ2-7, the V gene TRBV28; D is undetermined. CDR1 and CDR2 from the germline V gene are MDHEN and SYDVKM. V was cut by 7 bases and J by 0 bases, with 13 bases left in between. The CDR3 loop spans 14 amino acids. Full variable domain (outside the CDR3, taken from reference TRBV28 and TRBJ2-7): DVKVTQSSRYLVKRTGEKVFLECVQDMDHENMFWYRQDPGLGLRLIYFSYDVKMKEKGDIPEGYSVSREKKERFSLILESASTNQTSMYLCASIRHGLSYEQYFGPGTRLTVT.

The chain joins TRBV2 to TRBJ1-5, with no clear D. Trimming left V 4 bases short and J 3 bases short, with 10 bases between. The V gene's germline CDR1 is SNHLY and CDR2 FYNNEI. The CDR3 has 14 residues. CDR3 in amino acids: CASSVGEFNQPQHF. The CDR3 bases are TGTGCCAGCAGTGTCGGGGAGTTCAATCAGCCCCAGCATTTT.

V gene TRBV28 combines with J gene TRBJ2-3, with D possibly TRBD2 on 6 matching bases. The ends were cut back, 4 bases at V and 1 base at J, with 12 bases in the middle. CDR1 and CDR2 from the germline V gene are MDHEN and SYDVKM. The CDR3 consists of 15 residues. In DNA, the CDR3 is TGTGCCAGCAGTTCGGACTATTTCGGCACAGATACGCAGTATTTT. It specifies CASSSDYFGTDTQYF.

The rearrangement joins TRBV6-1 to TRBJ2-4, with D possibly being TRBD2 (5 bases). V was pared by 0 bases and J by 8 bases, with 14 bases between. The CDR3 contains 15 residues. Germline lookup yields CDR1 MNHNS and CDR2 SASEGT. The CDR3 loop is CASSEAVREWDIQYF. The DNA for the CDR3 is TGTGCCAGCAGTGAAGCTGTGAGGGAGTGGGACATTCAGTACTTC.

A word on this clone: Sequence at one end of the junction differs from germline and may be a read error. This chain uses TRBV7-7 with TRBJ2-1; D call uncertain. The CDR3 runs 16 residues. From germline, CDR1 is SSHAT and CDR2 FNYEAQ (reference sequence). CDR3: CASSLIPLVSYNEQFF. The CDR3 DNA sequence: TGTGCTAGCAGCTTGATTCCCTTAGTCTCCTACAATGAGCAGTTCTTC.

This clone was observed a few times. In DNA, the CDR3 is TGTGCCAGCAGCCTTCCTATACGGGGGTATAGCAATCAGCCCCAGCATTTT. Translating it yields CASSLPIRGYSNQPQHF. This rearrangement joins TRBV7-7 to TRBJ1-5, with a weak D call TRBD1 (5 bases). Trimming removed 5 bases from V and 0 bases from J, with 17 bases in between. This CDR3 comprises 17 residues. Germline-derived CDR1 and CDR2 are SSHAT and FNYEAQ (reference sequence).

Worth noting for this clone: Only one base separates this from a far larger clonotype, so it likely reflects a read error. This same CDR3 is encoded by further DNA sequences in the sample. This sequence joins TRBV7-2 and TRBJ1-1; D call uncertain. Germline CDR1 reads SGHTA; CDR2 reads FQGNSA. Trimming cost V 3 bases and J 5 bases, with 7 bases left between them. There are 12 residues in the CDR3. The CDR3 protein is CASSFIGTEAFF. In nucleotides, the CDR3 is TGTGCCAGCAGCTTTATTGGTACTGAAGCTTTCTTT.

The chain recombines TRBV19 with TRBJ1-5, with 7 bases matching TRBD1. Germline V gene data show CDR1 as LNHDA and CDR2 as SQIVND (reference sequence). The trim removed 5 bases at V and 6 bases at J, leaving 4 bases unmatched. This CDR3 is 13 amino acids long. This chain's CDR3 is CASSPTGAQPQHF. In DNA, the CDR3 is TGTGCCAGTAGTCCCACAGGGGCTCAGCCCCAGCATTTT. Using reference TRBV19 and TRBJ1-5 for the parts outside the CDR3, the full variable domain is DGGITQSPKYLFRKEGQNVTLSCEQNLNHDAMYWYRQDPGQGLRLIYYSQIVNDFQKGDIAEGYSVSREKKESFPLTVTSAQKNPTAFYLCASSPTGAQPQHFGDGTRLSIL.

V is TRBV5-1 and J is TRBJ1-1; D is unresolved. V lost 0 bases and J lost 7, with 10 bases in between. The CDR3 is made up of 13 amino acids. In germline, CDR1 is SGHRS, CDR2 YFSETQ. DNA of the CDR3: TGCGCCAGCAGCTTGGTGGGCACGGTTGAAGCTTTCTTT. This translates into CASSLVGTVEAFF.

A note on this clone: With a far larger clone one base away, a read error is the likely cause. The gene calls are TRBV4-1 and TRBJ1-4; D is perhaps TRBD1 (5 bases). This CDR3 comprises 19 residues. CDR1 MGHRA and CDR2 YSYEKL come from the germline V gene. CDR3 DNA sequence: TGCGCCAGCGGCCAAGATGGTCGCCAGGGCCTTGCAACTAATGAAAAACTGTTTTTT. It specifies CASGQDGRQGLATNEKLFF.

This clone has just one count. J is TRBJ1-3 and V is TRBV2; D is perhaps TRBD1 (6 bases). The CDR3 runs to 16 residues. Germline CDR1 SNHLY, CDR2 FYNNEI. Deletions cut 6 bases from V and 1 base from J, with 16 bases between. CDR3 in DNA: TGTGCCAGCAGCCTTTCCGGGACATCATCTGGAAACACCATATATTTT. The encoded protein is CASSLSGTSSGNTIYF.